This entry lists 9 T cell receptor beta chains sequenced from one sample in a study of blood T cell repertoires in COVID-19. Produced via immunoSEQ multiplex PCR; TCRdb's table is partial and in-frame only. The table has approximately 310,000 clones, under 90% seen once. The sample taken for sequencing was PBMCs or T cells enriched from blood (not recorded which). The receptors come from a man aged 60 to 75 who had recovered from COVID-19.

The chain links TRBV6-2 or TRBV6-3 to TRBJ1-2; TRBD1 is a possible D gene (6 bases). The germline CDR1 and CDR2 sequences are MNHEY and SVGEGT. CDR3 length: 11 amino acids. V dropped 5 bases and J dropped 8 bases, with 9 bases sitting between them. CDR3 DNA: TGTGCCAGCAGTCCCGACAGGGGCTACACCTTC. It yields the protein CASSPDRGYTF.

The V call is TRBV11-3, the J call TRBJ2-5; 12 bases are a match to TRBD2. With 5 bases clipped from V and 4 bases from J, the junction kept 5 bases outside the gene matches. This CDR3 has 15 residues. Germline CDR1 is SGHNT and CDR2 is YENEEA. The CDR3 protein is CASSPSGRVGETQYF. The CDR3 nucleotides read TGTGCCAGCAGCCCTAGCGGGAGGGTAGGAGAGACCCAGTACTTC.

The rearrangement links TRBV6-5 to TRBJ2-2; D might be TRBD1 (5 bases). Germline V gene data show CDR1 as MNHEY and CDR2 as SVGAGI. The CDR3 extends over 15 amino acids. Trimming took off 6 bases at V and 0 bases at J, with 11 bases between the two ends. The CDR3 sequence: CASRVQGSNTGELFF. The CDR3 DNA follows: TGTGCCAGCAGAGTTCAGGGTTCGAACACCGGGGAGCTGTTTTTT.

The V gene is TRBV12-3 or TRBV12-4, the J gene TRBJ2-3; D is perhaps TRBD2 (5 bases). The V end was cut by 7 bases, the J end by 6 bases, with 14 bases between. The CDR3 spans 13 residues. The CDR3 region is CASNLLDGDTQYF. The CDR3 bases are TGTGCCAGCAACCTACTAGACGGGGATACGCAGTATTTT.

The chain combines TRBV5-1 with TRBJ2-5, with 7 bases lining up with TRBD2. The V and J ends lost 4 bases and 2 bases, in that order; junction bases with no gene match: 2. The CDR3 runs 13 residues. The germline V gene encodes CDR1 SGHRS and CDR2 YFSETQ. In DNA form, the CDR3 reads TGCGCCAGCAGCGGGGGGGTACAAGAGACCCAGTACTTC. Translated: CASSGGVQETQYF.

The V call is TRBV6-5, the J call TRBJ2-7, with D possibly matching TRBD2 (5 bases). V lost 5 bases to trimming and J lost 3 bases, with 17 bases between them. The CDR3 has 15 residues. CDR1 MNHEY and CDR2 SVGAGI come from the germline V gene. The CDR3 DNA sequence: TGTGCCAGCAGTCGAATAGAGGGCCTTCTCTACGAGCAGTACTTC. This translates into CASSRIEGLLYEQYF.

This clone occurred once. The CDR3 region is CASSLDYTDTQYF. The CDR3 DNA sequence: TGCGCCAGCAGCTTAGACTACACAGATACGCAGTATTTT. V usage is TRBV5-1 and J usage is TRBJ2-3; tentative D call: TRBD2 (5 bases). V shed 2 bases and J shed 2 bases, with 6 bases lying between them. Germline V gene lookup returns CDR1 SGHRS and CDR2 YFSETQ. This CDR3 is 13 amino acids long.

The chain links TRBV20-1 to TRBJ2-1; 8 bases are a match to TRBD2. The CDR3 is made up of 14 amino acids. Germline V gene lookup returns CDR1 DFQATT and CDR2 SNEGSKA (reference sequence). V was clipped by 3 bases and J by 6 bases; unmatched bases: 7. CDR3 sequence: CSASPAGDLNEQFF. CDR3 coding DNA: TGCAGTGCTAGTCCAGCGGGAGATCTCAATGAGCAGTTCTTC.

The chain employs TRBV21-1 and TRBJ2-3; the table gives TRBD2 as D, unverified against the DNA. TRBV21-1 is flagged as a pseudogene. CDR3 length equals 16 residues. In DNA, the CDR3 is TGTGCCAGCAGCAAAGTCCGCCCCGGTCGGGCAGATACGCAGTATTTT. Translated: CASSKVRPGRADTQYF.